A single sample is the source of the 5 T cell receptor beta chains below, sequenced in a study of T cell repertoires in cytomegalovirus infection. TCRdb used MiXCR to reprocess the reads, holding one entry per CDR3 protein. The data hold about 320,000 distinct CDR3 sequences, with 9.5% observed a single time. The sequencing input was PBMCs. The source of these receptors is a human donor in good health (CMV status not recorded). Some clones in this sample may be carry-over from other donors' samples.

This clonotype appeared many times. The J gene is TRBJ1-3, the V gene TRBV11-2; no clear D. The V end was cut by 5 bases, the J end by 0 bases, with 8 bases between. CDR1 and CDR2 (germline): SGHAT, FQNNGV. CDR3 length: 14 residues. The CDR3 spells CASSHRNSGNTIYF. As DNA, the CDR3 is TGTGCCAGCAGCCATAGGAACTCTGGAAACACCATATATTTT.

This clonotype came up a few times. The chain employs TRBV7-3 and TRBJ2-1; no reliable D call. CDR1 is SGHTA and CDR2 is FQGTGA in the germline V gene. The V gene lost 2 bases and the J gene lost 5 bases, with 7 bases spanning the gap. This CDR3 is 13 amino acids long. For the CDR3, the DNA is TGTGCCAGCAGCTTATTCCTTAACAATGAGCAGTTCTTC. Translation: CASSLFLNNEQFF.

This clonotype was counted between two and nine times. The chain combines TRBV24-1 with TRBJ2-1; TRBD2 matches at 9 bases. V shed 7 bases and J 8 bases; nucleotides not matched to a gene: 11. Germline lookup yields CDR1 KGHDR and CDR2 SFDVKD. The CDR3 totals 15 residues. CDR3 amino acids: CATRPAGLAPDEQFF. For the CDR3, the DNA is TGTGCCACCAGGCCGGCGGGACTAGCTCCCGATGAGCAGTTCTTC.

This clonotype appeared a few times. The chain couples TRBV12-3 or TRBV12-4 to TRBJ2-1, with D perhaps matching TRBD1 or TRBD2 (6 bases each). This CDR3 is built from 12 residues. The V end lost 8 bases, the J end lost 4 bases, and 9 bases lay between the germline ends. The CDR3 region is CASGGLYNEQFF. The CDR3 coding sequence is TGTGCCAGCGGGGGGCTTTACAATGAGCAGTTCTTC.

This clonotype has at least ten counts. V usage is TRBV7-6 and J usage is TRBJ1-5; 8 bases line up with TRBD1. In germline, CDR1 is SGHVS, CDR2 FNYEAQ. The CDR3 contains 17 residues. Trimming took 1 base from V and 0 from J; bases not matched to a gene: 5. CDR3 loop: CASSLGPGGPSNQPQHF. The CDR3 DNA reads TGTGCCAGCAGCTTAGGCCCAGGGGGCCCTAGCAATCAGCCCCAGCATTTT. The variable domain in full, completed from reference TRBV7-6 and TRBJ1-5, reads GAGVSQSPRYKVTKRGQDVALRCDPISGHVSLYWYRQALGQGPEFLTYFNYEAQQDKSGLPNDRFSAERPEGSISTLTIQRTEQRDSAMYRCASSLGPGGPSNQPQHFGDGTRLSIL.